These T cell receptor beta chains were read from a single sample in a study of a mutant IDH1 vaccine in newly diagnosed glioma. Sequencing was performed with immunoSEQ multiplex PCR; in TCRdb, only in-frame clones are kept and a portion is missing. The sample lists 35,000 to 40,000 clones, 60% to 85% occurring once. Their antigens are not known. The sequencing here drew on PBMCs, taken from a glioma patient whose treatment included an IDH1 peptide vaccine. These receptors were taken from a middle-aged man with glioma. The CDR3 runs from the conserved cysteine through the conserved F or W. The D gene is left open where the match is weak. Size is stated for part of the rows, as once, few or many counts, or as a class when the clone is expanded.

j_gene,d_gene,v_gene,abundance,CDR3aa,CDR3nt
TRBJ2-6,TRBD2,TRBV5-8,.,CASSHERDLYSGANVLTF,TGTGCCAGCAGCCACGAGCGGGACCTGTACTCTGGGGCCAACGTCCTGACTTTC
TRBJ1-3,TRBD1,TRBV7-9,.,CASSLQGSSGNTIYF,TGTGCCAGCAGTTTACAGGGGTCCTCTGGAAACACCATATATTTT
TRBJ2-1,.,TRBV29-1,once,CSVNRDLGGNEQFF,TGCAGCGTTAACCGGGACTTAGGGGGCAATGAGCAGTTCTTC
TRBJ1-1,.,TRBV7-9,.,CASSPGGSKNTEAFF,TGTGCCAGCAGCCCTGGTGGCAGTAAGAACACTGAAGCTTTCTTT
TRBJ2-3,.,TRBV2,.,CASSGDRAEDTQYF,TGTGCCAGCAGTGGCGATAGGGCGGAGGATACGCAGTATTTT
TRBJ1-4,.,TRBV27,few,CASSPGTGNEKLFF,TGTGCCAGCAGTCCCGGGACGGGTAATGAAAAACTGTTTTTT
TRBJ2-6,.,TRBV11-3,.,CASSWGVSGANVLTF,TGTGCCAGCAGCTGGGGGGTTTCCGGGGCCAACGTCCTGACTTTC
TRBJ2-5,TRBD1,TRBV29-1,few,CSVETGTGGETQYF,TGCAGCGTTGAAACCGGGACAGGAGGGGAGACCCAGTACTTC
TRBJ2-5,TRBD1,TRBV25-1,once,CASRWTGGLRETQYF,TGTGCCAGCAGATGGACAGGTGGTCTGAGAGAGACCCAGTACTTC
TRBJ2-1,.,TRBV6-1,.,CASSEYWESYNEQFF,TGTGCCAGCAGTGAATACTGGGAGTCCTACAATGAGCAGTTCTTC
TRBJ1-4,TRBD1,TRBV6-1,.,CASSPIRQGGEKLFF,TGTGCCAGCAGTCCTATACGACAGGGCGGTGAAAAACTGTTTTTT